What follows are 16 T cell receptor beta chains derived from one specimen sequenced in a study of CD4 T cells in relation to SARS-CoV-2 and coronaviruses. Before the COVID-19 pandemic, during about 2010-2018, CD4+ T cells were taken from unexposed donors. After ten to eleven days of culture, CD4+ T cells were isolated. Their recognized antigens are unknown. The assay was immunoSEQ multiplex PCR, and TCRdb's table has in-frame clones only and misses some. The table records about 19,000 clones, approximately 75% of them present only once. The sample taken for sequencing was CD4+ T cells from PBMCs, cultured in vitro. These receptors originate from a human donor in good health.

This chain uses TRBV19 with TRBJ1-5, with D possibly TRBD1 on 5 matching bases. The CDR3 has 14 residues. Germline loops: CDR1 LNHDA, CDR2 SQIVND (reference sequence). The V end lost 5 bases, the J end lost 2 bases, and 10 bases lay between the germline ends. The CDR3 DNA reads as TGTGCCAGTAGTGCTCAAGGGGGCAATCAGCCCCAGCATTTT. This translates into CASSAQGGNQPQHF.

V usage is TRBV6-1 and J usage is TRBJ1-2, with 7 bases matching TRBD1. V trimming: 1 base; J trimming: 7 bases; junction bases outside the gene matches: 6. The germline V gene encodes CDR1 MNHNS and CDR2 SASEGT. The CDR3 is 14 amino acids. The CDR3, as DNA: TGTGCCAGCAGTGAAGTTAGGGGGCAGGGTGGCTACACCTTC. Translation: CASSEVRGQGGYTF.

The gene calls are TRBV5-1 and TRBJ1-2; tentatively, D is TRBD1 (5 bases). The V gene lost 1 base and the J gene lost 8 bases, with 18 bases spanning the gap. Germline CDR1 is SGHRS and CDR2 is YFSETQ. The CDR3 is 15 amino acids. For the CDR3, the DNA is TGCGCCAGCAGCTTGAGCGGCCAGGGCGGCGAGGGCTACACCTTC. Protein product: CASSLSGQGGEGYTF.

The rearrangement uses TRBV20-1 and TRBJ1-6, with D possibly being TRBD1 (5 bases). CDR1 is DFQATT, CDR2 SNEGSKA, per germline (reference sequence). The ends were cut back, 3 bases at V and 9 bases at J, with 18 bases in the middle. The length of the CDR3 is 15 residues. In DNA form, the CDR3 reads TGCAGTGCTAGTAGGGCGTGGCAGGGATCTTCACCCCTCCACTTT. It codes for CSASRAWQGSSPLHF.

This sequence joins TRBV19 and TRBJ2-3, with TRBD2 identical over 7 bases. This CDR3 has 15 residues. Per germline, CDR1 LNHDA and CDR2 SQIVND (reference sequence). The V and J ends lost 6 bases and 1 base, in that order; junction bases with no gene match: 7. The CDR3 coding sequence is TGTGCCAGTAGACCGTCTAGCGGCCGCACAGATACGCAGTATTTT. Translated: CASRPSSGRTDTQYF.

The V call is TRBV28, the J call TRBJ1-2, with D possibly matching TRBD1 (5 bases). Germline CDR1 MDHEN, CDR2 SYDVKM. Trimming removed 5 bases from V and 2 bases from J, with 9 bases in between. There are 13 residues in the CDR3. For the CDR3, the DNA is TGTGCCAGCAGTCCCCCAGGGAACTATGGCTACACCTTC. Protein sequence: CASSPPGNYGYTF.

This chain links TRBV27 with TRBJ2-2; D ambiguous. CDR1 and CDR2 from the germline V gene are MNHEY and SMNVEV (reference sequence). The V end lost 6 bases, the J end lost 2 bases, and 13 bases lay between the germline ends. The CDR3 sequence is 15 residues long. The CDR3 spells CASSPAGVNTGELFF. The CDR3 DNA is TGTGCCAGCAGCCCAGCAGGAGTAAACACCGGGGAGCTGTTTTTT.

CDR3 nucleotides: TGTGCCAGCAGCCTTACTCCAAATAGTTTCTACGAGCAGTACTTC. Protein: CASSLTPNSFYEQYF. The V gene is TRBV9, the J gene TRBJ2-7; D unresolved. CDR1 is SGDLS, CDR2 YYNGEE, per germline. CDR3 size: 15 residues. The ends were cut back, 4 bases at V and 3 bases at J, with 17 bases in the middle.

The sample holds a few counts of this clone. The chain is built from TRBV28 and TRBJ1-1; D call uncertain. V was clipped by 8 bases and J by 7 bases, with 14 bases between them. Germline loops: CDR1 MDHEN, CDR2 SYDVKM. The CDR3 consists of 12 residues. The CDR3 bases are TGTGCCAGCTTCAGTTCGGTCAGTGAAGCTTTCTTT. It yields the protein CASFSSVSEAFF. The whole variable domain, filled in from reference TRBV28 and TRBJ1-1, reads DVKVTQSSRYLVKRTGEKVFLECVQDMDHENMFWYRQDPGLGLRLIYFSYDVKMKEKGDIPEGYSVSREKKERFSLILESASTNQTSMYLCASFSSVSEAFFGQGTRLTVV.

The chain combines TRBV12-3 or TRBV12-4 with TRBJ2-5; D remains unclear. The CDR3 runs 13 residues. With 6 bases removed from V and 4 bases from J, the gap between germline ends came to 12 bases. The CDR3 DNA follows: TGTGCCAGCAGCTTCAAGGGATCAGAGACCCAGTACTTC. Translated, it gives CASSFKGSETQYF.

This sequence joins TRBV4-1 and TRBJ1-5, with D hard to call. This CDR3 contains 14 residues. Germline loops: CDR1 MGHRA, CDR2 YSYEKL. The V end lost 1 base, the J end lost 7 bases, and 11 bases lay between the germline ends. The CDR3 region has the DNA TGCGCCAGCAGCCAAGGCGCGGGAAACCAGCCCCAGCATTTT. Translation gives CASSQGAGNQPQHF.

V and J are TRBV9 and TRBJ2-5; 8 bases line up with TRBD2. This CDR3 has 15 amino acids. Germline V gives CDR1 SGDLS, CDR2 YYNGEE. Germline trimming cut 0 bases from V and 4 bases from J; bases unmatched to any gene: 5. CDR3 nucleotide sequence: TGTGCCAGCAGCGTAGCGGCGGGAGGTTCAGAGACCCAGTACTTC. As protein: CASSVAAGGSETQYF. The entire variable domain, with the rest obtained from reference TRBV9 and TRBJ2-5, is as follows: DSGVTQTPKHLITATGQRVTLRCSPRSGDLSVYWYQQSLDQGLQFLIQYYNGEERAKGNILERFSAQQFPDLHSELNLSSLELGDSALYFCASSVAAGGSETQYFGPGTRLLVL.

Written as DNA, the CDR3 is TGTGCCAGCAGCCAAACAGGGGCCCGCGAGCAGTACTTC. It specifies CASSQTGAREQYF. The chain links TRBV27 to TRBJ2-7; 7 nucleotides agree with TRBD1. J lost 6 bases, V lost 6 bases, and 8 bases had no gene match. There are 13 residues in the CDR3. Germline values: CDR1 MNHEY, CDR2 SMNVEV (reference sequence).

The CDR3 loop is CASSQLAGGGDEQFF. The CDR3 DNA reads TGTGCCAGCAGCCAACTAGCGGGAGGGGGCGATGAGCAGTTCTTC. The chain has TRBV3-1 (or the pseudogene TRBV3-2) and TRBJ2-1; 12 bases fit TRBD2. V was pared by 2 bases and J by 8 bases, with 4 bases of the junction left unmatched. This CDR3 has 15 amino acids. CDR1 is LGHDT, CDR2 YNNKEL, per germline (reference sequence).

This clone was detected a few times. V gene TRBV5-1 combines with J gene TRBJ2-7; D is perhaps TRBD1 (6 bases). Germline values: CDR1 SGHRS, CDR2 YFSETQ. The germline V and J ends were trimmed by 3 bases and 3 bases, with 7 bases remaining between them. CDR3 size: 12 residues. The CDR3 nucleotides read TGCGCCAGCAGCTCACAGGGCTACGAGCAGTACTTC. Its translation is CASSSQGYEQYF. The full variable domain, completed using reference TRBV5-1 and TRBJ2-7, is KAGVTQTPRYLIKTRGQQVTLSCSPISGHRSVSWYQQTPGQGLQFLFEYFSETQRNKGNFPGRFSGRQFSNSRSEMNVSTLELGDSALYLCASSSQGYEQYFGPGTRLTVT.

The V gene is TRBV4-2, the J gene TRBJ2-7; 9 positions match TRBD2. The J segment lost 4 bases and the V segment lost 3 bases, leaving 7 bases of the junction unmatched. This CDR3 region has 15 residues. The germline V gene has CDR1 LGHNA and CDR2 YNFKEQ. CDR3 region: CASSQTGTSLYEQYF. Written as DNA, the CDR3 is TGTGCCAGCAGCCAGACCGGGACTAGCTTATACGAGCAGTACTTC.